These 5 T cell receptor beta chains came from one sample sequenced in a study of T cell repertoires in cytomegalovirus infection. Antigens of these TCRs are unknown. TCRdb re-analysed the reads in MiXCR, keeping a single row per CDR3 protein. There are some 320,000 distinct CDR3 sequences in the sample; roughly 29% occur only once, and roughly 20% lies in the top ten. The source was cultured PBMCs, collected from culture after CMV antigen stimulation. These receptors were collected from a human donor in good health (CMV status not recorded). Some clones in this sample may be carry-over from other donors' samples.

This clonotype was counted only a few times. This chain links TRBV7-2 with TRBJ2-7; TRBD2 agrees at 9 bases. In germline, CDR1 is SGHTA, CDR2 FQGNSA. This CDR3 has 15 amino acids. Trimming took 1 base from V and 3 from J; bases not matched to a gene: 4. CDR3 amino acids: CASSLGVSGSYEQYF. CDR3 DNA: TGTGCCAGCAGCTTAGGGGTTAGCGGGAGCTACGAGCAGTACTTC.

This chain's CDR3 is CASSSGLGNYGYTF. The CDR3 bases are TGTGCCAGCAGTTCAGGCCTAGGGAACTATGGCTACACCTTC. The chain is built from TRBV6-2 or TRBV6-3 and TRBJ1-2; D gene ambiguous. Trimming left V 4 bases short and J 2 bases short, with 11 bases between. The CDR3 length is 14 residues. Per germline, CDR1 MNHEY and CDR2 SVGEGT.

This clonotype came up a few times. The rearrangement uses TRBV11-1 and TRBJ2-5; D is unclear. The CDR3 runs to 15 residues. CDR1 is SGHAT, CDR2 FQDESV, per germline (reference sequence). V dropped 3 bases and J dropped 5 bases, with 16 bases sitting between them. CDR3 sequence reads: CASSLGGELGETQYF. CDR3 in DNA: TGTGCCAGCAGCTTGGGCGGCGAGCTTGGGGAGACCCAGTACTTC.

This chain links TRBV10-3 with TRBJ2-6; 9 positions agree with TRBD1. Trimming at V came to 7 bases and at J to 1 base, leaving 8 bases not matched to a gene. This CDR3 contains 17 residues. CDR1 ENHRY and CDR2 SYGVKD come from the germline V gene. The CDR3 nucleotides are TGTGCCATCACCGGGACAGGGCAAAGGTCTGGGGCCAACGTCCTGACTTTC. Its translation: CAITGTGQRSGANVLTF.

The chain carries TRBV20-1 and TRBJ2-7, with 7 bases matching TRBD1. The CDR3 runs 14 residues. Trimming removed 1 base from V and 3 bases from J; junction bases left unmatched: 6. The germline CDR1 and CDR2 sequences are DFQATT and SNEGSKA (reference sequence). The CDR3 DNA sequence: TGCAGTGCTAGAGGTAATCCAGGGGGCTACGAGCAGTACTTC. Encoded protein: CSARGNPGGYEQYF.